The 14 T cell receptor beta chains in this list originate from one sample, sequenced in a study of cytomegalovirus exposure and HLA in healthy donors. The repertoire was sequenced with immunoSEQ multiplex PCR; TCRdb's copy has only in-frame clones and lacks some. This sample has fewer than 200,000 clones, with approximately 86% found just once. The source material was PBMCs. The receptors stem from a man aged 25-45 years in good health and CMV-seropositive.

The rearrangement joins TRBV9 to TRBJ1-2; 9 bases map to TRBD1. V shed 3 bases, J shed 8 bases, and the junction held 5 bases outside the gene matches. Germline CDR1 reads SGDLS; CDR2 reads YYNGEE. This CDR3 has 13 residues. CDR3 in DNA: TGTGCCAGCAGCGCCCGGACAGGGGTGGGCTACACCTTC. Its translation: CASSARTGVGYTF.

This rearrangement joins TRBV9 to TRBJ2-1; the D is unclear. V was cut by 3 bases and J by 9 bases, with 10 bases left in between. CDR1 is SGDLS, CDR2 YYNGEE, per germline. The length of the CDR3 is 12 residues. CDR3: CASSGEWGEQFF. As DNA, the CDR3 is TGTGCCAGCAGCGGAGAGTGGGGTGAGCAGTTCTTC.

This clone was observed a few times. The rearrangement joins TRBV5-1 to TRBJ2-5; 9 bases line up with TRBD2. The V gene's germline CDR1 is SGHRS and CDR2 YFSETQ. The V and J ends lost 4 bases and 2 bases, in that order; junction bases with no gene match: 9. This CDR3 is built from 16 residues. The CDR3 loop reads CASSATLAGIQETQYF. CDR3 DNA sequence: TGCGCCAGCAGCGCTACCCTAGCGGGGATACAAGAGACCCAGTACTTC.

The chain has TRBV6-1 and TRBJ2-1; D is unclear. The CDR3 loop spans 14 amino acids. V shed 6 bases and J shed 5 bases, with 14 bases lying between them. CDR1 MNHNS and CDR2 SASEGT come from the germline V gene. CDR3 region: CASSRTATNNEQFF. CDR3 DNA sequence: TGTGCCAGCAGCAGGACGGCTACCAACAATGAGCAGTTCTTC.

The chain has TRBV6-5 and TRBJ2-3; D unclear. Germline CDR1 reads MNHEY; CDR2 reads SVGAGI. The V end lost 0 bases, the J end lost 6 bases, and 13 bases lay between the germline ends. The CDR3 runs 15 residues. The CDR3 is CASSYSRGPKDTQYF. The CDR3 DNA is TGTGCCAGCAGTTACTCGAGAGGCCCGAAGGATACGCAGTATTTT.

CDR3 coding DNA: TGTGCCAGCAGCTCGCTTATAGCGGGGGGCTCCCCCTACAATGAGCAGTTCTTC. This gives the protein CASSSLIAGGSPYNEQFF. This sequence joins TRBV5-8 and TRBJ2-1, with 10 bases lining up with TRBD2. The length of the CDR3 is 18 residues. Germline loops: CDR1 SGHTS, CDR2 YDEGEE. Trimming at V came to 3 bases and at J to 2 bases, leaving 11 bases not matched to a gene.

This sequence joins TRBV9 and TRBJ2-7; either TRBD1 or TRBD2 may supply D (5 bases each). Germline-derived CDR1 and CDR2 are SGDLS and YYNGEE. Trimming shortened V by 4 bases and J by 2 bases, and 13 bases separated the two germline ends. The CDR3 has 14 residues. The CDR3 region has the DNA TGTGCCAGCAGCCCCCGGGACGGCCCCTACGAGCAGTACTTC. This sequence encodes CASSPRDGPYEQYF.

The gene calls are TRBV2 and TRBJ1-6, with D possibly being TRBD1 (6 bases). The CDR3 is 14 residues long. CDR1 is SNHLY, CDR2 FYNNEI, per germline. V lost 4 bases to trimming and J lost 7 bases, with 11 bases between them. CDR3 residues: CASSGGTTNSPLHF. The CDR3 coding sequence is TGTGCCAGCAGTGGTGGGACAACGAATTCACCCCTCCACTTT.

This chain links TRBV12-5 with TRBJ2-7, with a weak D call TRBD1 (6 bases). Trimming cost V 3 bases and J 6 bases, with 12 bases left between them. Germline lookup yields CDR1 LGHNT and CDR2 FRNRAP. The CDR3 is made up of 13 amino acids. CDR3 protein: CASGLETGSEQYF. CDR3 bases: TGTGCTAGTGGTTTAGAAACAGGGAGCGAGCAGTACTTC.

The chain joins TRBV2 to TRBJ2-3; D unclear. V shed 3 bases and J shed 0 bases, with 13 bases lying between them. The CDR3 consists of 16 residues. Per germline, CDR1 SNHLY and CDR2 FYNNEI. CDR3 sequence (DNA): TGTGCCAGCAGTGATCCCGTCTTGAGTAGCACAGATACGCAGTATTTT. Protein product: CASSDPVLSSTDTQYF.

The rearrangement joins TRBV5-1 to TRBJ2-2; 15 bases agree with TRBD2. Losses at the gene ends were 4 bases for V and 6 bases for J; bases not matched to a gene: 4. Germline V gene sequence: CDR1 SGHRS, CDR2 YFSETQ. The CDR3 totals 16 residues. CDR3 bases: TGCGCCAGCAGCGGGGGACTAGCGGGAGGATCCGGGGAGCTGTTTTTT. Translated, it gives CASSGGLAGGSGELFF.

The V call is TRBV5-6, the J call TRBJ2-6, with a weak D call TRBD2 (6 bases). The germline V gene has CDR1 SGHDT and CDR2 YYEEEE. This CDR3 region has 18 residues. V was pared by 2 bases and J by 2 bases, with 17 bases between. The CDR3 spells CASSFRGSGPAGANVLTF. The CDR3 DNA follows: TGTGCCAGCAGCTTCCGGGGGTCCGGTCCTGCTGGGGCCAACGTCCTGACTTTC.

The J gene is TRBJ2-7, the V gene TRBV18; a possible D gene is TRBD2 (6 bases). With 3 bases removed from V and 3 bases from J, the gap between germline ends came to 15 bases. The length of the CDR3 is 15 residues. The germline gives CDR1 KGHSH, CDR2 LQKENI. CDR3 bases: TGTGCCAGCTCACCTGAGGGAGGTGTTGTCTACGAGCAGTACTTC. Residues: CASSPEGGVVYEQYF.

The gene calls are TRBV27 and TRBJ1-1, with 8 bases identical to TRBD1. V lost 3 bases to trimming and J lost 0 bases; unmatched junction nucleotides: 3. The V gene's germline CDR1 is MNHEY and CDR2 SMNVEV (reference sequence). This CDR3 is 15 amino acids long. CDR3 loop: CASSFRGPMNTEAFF. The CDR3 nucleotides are TGTGCCAGCAGTTTCAGGGGGCCTATGAACACTGAAGCTTTCTTT.